Each of the 19 T cell receptor beta chains below was sequenced from the same sample in a study of T cell clonality in common variable immunodeficiency. Here immunoSEQ multiplex PCR was the method, and the copy in TCRdb shows in-frame clones only, minus some. The table lists tens of thousands of clones, with no singletons. Input material: peripheral blood mononuclear cells. The receptors were sampled from a person aged 18 to 70 in good health.

This clone showed up many times. The DNA ends 3 residues before the CDR3 does, and the rest of the CDR3 is filled in from the germline J gene. The rearrangement joins TRBV29-1 to TRBJ2-3; TRBD2 agrees at 9 bases. The CDR3 is 14 residues long. The germline CDR1 and CDR2 sequences are SQVTM and ANQGSEA. The V segment lost 5 bases and the J segment 3 bases; nucleotides outside the gene matches: 6. The sequenced part of the CDR3 DNA is TGCAGCGTTTACCTTAGCGGGAGAACAGATACG. Translated, it gives CSVYLSGRTDT. The full-length CDR3 reads as CSVYLSGRTDTQYF.

This clone was detected many times. The read stops 3 residues short of the end of the CDR3; the missing end is completed from the germline J gene. The chain combines TRBV29-1 with TRBJ2-3; no clear D gene. CDR3 length equals 10 residues. The germline V and J ends were trimmed by 3 bases and 8 bases, with 6 bases remaining between them. Germline assignment: CDR1 SQVTM and CDR2 ANQGSEA. The CDR3 is CSVESGTQYF. Partial CDR3 DNA: TGCAGCGTTGAGTCCGGTACG.

This clone showed up many times. The CDR3 end lies 3 residues beyond the end of the read and is filled in from the germline J gene. V and J are TRBV5-4 and TRBJ2-2; 9 nucleotides align to TRBD2. The germline V gene encodes CDR1 SGHNT and CDR2 YYREEE (reference sequence). After removal of 3 bases from V and 3 bases from J, the junction contained 6 bases not matched to a gene. CDR3 length: 16 residues. The sequenced part of the CDR3 DNA is TGTGCCAGCAGCTGGGTAGCGGGAGAAGACACCGGGGAG. It is translated as CASSWVAGEDTGE. The CDR3 in its entirety is CASSWVAGEDTGELFF.

This clone was counted many times. The sequence runs out 3 residues before the end of the CDR3; the remainder is reconstructed from the germline J gene. The chain joins TRBV10-3 to TRBJ2-3; 12 bases are a match to TRBD2. V lost 6 bases and J lost 0; bases outside the gene matches: 1. This CDR3 spans 15 amino acids. The V gene's germline CDR1 is ENHRY and CDR2 SYGVKD. The CDR3 region is CAISLAGGSTDTQYF. Partial CDR3 DNA: TGTGCCATCAGCCTAGCGGGGGGGAGCACAGATACG.

This clone was recorded many times. The sequenced fragment ends 3 residues before the CDR3 boundary, so the rest is inferred from the germline J gene. The chain is built from TRBV5-6 and TRBJ1-2, with D possibly being TRBD1 (6 bases). The CDR3 covers 13 residues. Germline assignment: CDR1 SGHDT and CDR2 YYEEEE. The sequenced CDR3 bases are TGTGCCAGCAGCATTACAGGGAAGGGAGGC. Residues: CASSITGKGG. The entire CDR3 sequence reads CASSITGKGGYTF.

The sample holds many counts of this clone. The read is 3 residues too short to cover the CDR3 end, so that end is filled in from the germline J gene. This chain joins TRBV20-1 and TRBJ2-3; 7 bases match TRBD2. Germline V gives CDR1 DFQATT, CDR2 SNEGSKA (reference sequence). The CDR3 totals 14 residues. J gave up 0 bases and V 4 bases, and 4 bases lay outside the gene matches. Partial CDR3 DNA: TGCAGTGCTATGCTAGCGGCTAGCACAGATACG. Translating gives CSAMLAASTDT. In full, the CDR3 reads CSAMLAASTDTQYF.

This clone came up many times. The read finishes 3 residues shy of the CDR3 end, and the germline J gene is used to complete it. V and J are TRBV28 and TRBJ2-1; 7 bases line up with TRBD2. The CDR3 consists of 14 residues. CDR1 is MDHEN and CDR2 is SYDVKM in the germline V gene. V was clipped by 8 bases and J by 0 bases; unmatched bases: 4. This CDR3 is CASSRESSYNEQFF. The CDR3 DNA, read in part, is TGTGCCAGCTCGCGGGAGAGCTCCTACAATGAG.

This clone has at least ten counts. The read terminates 3 residues before the CDR3 end, so the remaining end is supplied by the germline J gene. This chain links TRBV2 with TRBJ2-3; 12 bases line up with TRBD2. V was pared by 6 bases and J by 8 bases, with 12 bases of the junction left unmatched. The V gene's germline CDR1 is SNHLY and CDR2 FYNNEI. There are 16 residues in the CDR3. The CDR3 DNA, read in part, is TGTGCCAGCAGCATCATAGGACTAGCGGGGATACCTACG. Amino acid sequence: CASSIIGLAGIPT. The whole CDR3 sequence is CASSIIGLAGIPTQYF.

At least ten counts were recorded for this clone. The sequenced fragment ends 3 residues before the CDR3 boundary, so the rest is inferred from the germline J gene. The chain employs TRBV4-1 and TRBJ1-3; weak D call: TRBD1 (5 bases). The germline V gene encodes CDR1 MGHRA and CDR2 YSYEKL. This CDR3 is built from 15 residues. V was trimmed by 1 base and J by 3 bases, leaving 10 bases between them. The CDR3 protein is CASSQVGEFGNTIYF. The CDR3 DNA, read in part, is TGCGCCAGCAGCCAAGTAGGGGAGTTTGGAAACACC.

The table lists this clone with many counts. The read falls 3 residues short of the CDR3 end, and the missing part is taken from the germline J gene. The V and J genes are TRBV5-1 and TRBJ2-1; TRBD2 agrees at 8 bases. The junction had 4 bases not matched to a gene; V was cut back by 0 bases and J by 5 bases. CDR3 length: 15 residues. The germline V gene encodes CDR1 SGHRS and CDR2 YFSETQ. CDR3 DNA, as far as it was read: TGCGCCAGCAGCTTGGCCGGGACTAGGGACAATGAG. The encoded protein is CASSLAGTRDNE. The CDR3, in full, reads CASSLAGTRDNEQFF. The full variable domain, in which reference TRBV5-1 and TRBJ2-1 provide the parts outside the CDR3, is KAGVTQTPRYLIKTRGQQVTLSCSPISGHRSVSWYQQTPGQGLQFLFEYFSETQRNKGNFPGRFSGRQFSNSRSEMNVSTLELGDSALYLCASSLAGTRDNEQFFGPGTRLTVL.

In its sample, this clone was seen many times. The covered CDR3 bases are TGTGCCAGCAGTTTAAGTAGCACCGGGGAG. Translated: CASSLSSTGE. The whole CDR3 protein reads CASSLSSTGELFF. The rearrangement joins TRBV27 to TRBJ2-2; D is uncertain. The read stops 3 residues short of the end of the CDR3; the missing end is completed from the germline J gene. V lost 2 bases to trimming and J lost 4 bases, with 5 bases between them. The CDR3 length is 13 residues. In germline, CDR1 is MNHEY, CDR2 SMNVEV (reference sequence).

This clone was seen many times. From the germline J gene comes the end of the CDR3, since the read stops 3 residues before it. The J gene is TRBJ1-2, the V gene TRBV19; D unresolved. From germline, CDR1 is LNHDA and CDR2 SQIVND (reference sequence). Trimming pared 1 base from V and 2 bases from J, leaving 14 bases between. This CDR3 has 16 residues. CDR3 DNA (partial): TGTGCCAGTAGTATAGCCCCAGGACTTGTAAACTATGGC. It codes for CASSIAPGLVNYG. The whole CDR3 sequence is CASSIAPGLVNYGYTF.

This clone was picked up many times. Sequencing ends 3 residues short of the CDR3 end; the germline J gene provides the rest. J is TRBJ2-7 and V is TRBV10-3; tentatively, D is TRBD1 (5 bases). This CDR3 has 17 residues. CDR1 and CDR2 from the germline V gene are ENHRY and SYGVKD. V was pared by 1 base and J by 0 bases, with 16 bases between. The covered CDR3 bases are TGTGCCATCAGTGAGTTAAATACAGGTCTTACCTCCTACGAG. Translated: CAISELNTGLTSYE. The full CDR3 is CAISELNTGLTSYEQYF.

This clone was recorded many times. The DNA ends 3 residues before the CDR3 does, and the rest of the CDR3 is filled in from the germline J gene. The V and J genes are TRBV2 and TRBJ2-6; no clear D gene. Between the trimmed V and J ends, which lost 6 bases and 4 bases, there was a span of 13 bases. CDR3 length equals 15 residues. The germline gives CDR1 SNHLY, CDR2 FYNNEI. The chain's CDR3 is CASRLTRAGANVLTF. The sequenced part of the CDR3 DNA is TGTGCCAGCAGGCTGACAAGGGCAGGGGCCAACGTC.

In this sample, this clone turned up many times. The read halts 3 residues ahead of the CDR3 end, with the missing end drawn from the germline J gene. The J gene is TRBJ2-3, the V gene TRBV6-1, with D perhaps TRBD2 (5 bases). CDR3 size: 13 residues. Germline V gene data show CDR1 as MNHNS and CDR2 as SASEGT. The V gene lost 4 bases and the J gene lost 5 bases, with 10 bases spanning the gap. Here the CDR3 reads CASSGPGVDTQYF. The part of the CDR3 DNA that was read is TGTGCCAGCAGTGGACCCGGGGTAGATACG.

This clone was found many times. From the germline J gene comes the end of the CDR3, since the read stops 3 residues before it. J is TRBJ1-1 and V is TRBV5-5, with D possibly TRBD1 on 5 matching bases. V lost 2 bases and J lost 5, with 13 bases in between. Germline lookup yields CDR1 SGHKS and CDR2 YYEKEE (reference sequence). There are 14 residues in the CDR3. CDR3 protein: CASSFLTRGTEAFF. The part of the CDR3 DNA that was read is TGTGCCAGCAGCTTCTTAACGCGGGGGACTGAA.

This clone was observed a few times. The missing CDR3 end, 3 residues past where the read stops, is filled in from the germline J gene. The J gene is TRBJ1-1, the V gene TRBV2; D is unclear. This CDR3 is 13 amino acids long. The V end was cut by 8 bases, the J end by 0 bases, with 10 bases between. The V gene's germline CDR1 is SNHLY and CDR2 FYNNEI. CDR3 amino acids: CASLRALNTEAFF. The DNA read from the CDR3 is TGTGCCAGCCTGAGGGCCTTGAACACTGAA.

This clone was seen ten or more times. The CDR3 end falls 3 residues outside the read, so it is completed with the germline J gene. V is TRBV13 and J is TRBJ2-5; tentative D call: TRBD2 (6 bases). Germline CDR1 reads PRHDT; CDR2 reads FYEKMQ (reference sequence). The CDR3 has 13 residues. Trimming removed 1 base at V and 3 bases at J, with 6 bases between. CDR3 amino acids: CASSLVAEETQYF. The sequenced CDR3 bases are TGTGCCAGCAGCTTAGTAGCGGAAGAGACC.

This clone was observed many times. The CDR3 is cut off 3 residues early in the read; its end comes from the germline J gene. J is TRBJ1-6 and V is TRBV5-1; D gene unclear. V shed 5 bases and J shed 0 bases, with 9 bases lying between them. CDR1 and CDR2 (germline): SGHRS, YFSETQ. This CDR3 contains 15 residues. The CDR3 is CASSRGSSYNSPLHF. The DNA read from the CDR3 is TGCGCCAGCAGTCGGGGTAGCTCCTATAATTCACCC.